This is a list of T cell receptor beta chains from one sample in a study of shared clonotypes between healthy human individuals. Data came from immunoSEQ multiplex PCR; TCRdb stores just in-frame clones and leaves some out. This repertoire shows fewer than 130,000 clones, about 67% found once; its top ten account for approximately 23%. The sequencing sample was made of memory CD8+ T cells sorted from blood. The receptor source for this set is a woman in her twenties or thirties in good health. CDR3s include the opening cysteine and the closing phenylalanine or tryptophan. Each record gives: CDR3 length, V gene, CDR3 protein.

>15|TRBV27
CASSLWRASWDTQYF
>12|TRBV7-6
CASSLIQGEQFF
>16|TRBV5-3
CARSLRTEYSNQPQHF
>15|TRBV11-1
CASSSQRVFAYEQYF
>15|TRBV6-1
CASSESAGGNEKLFF
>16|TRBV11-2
CASSLGDRLGHNEQFF
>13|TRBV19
CATREGNGETQYF
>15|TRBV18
CASSPQGALDQPQHF
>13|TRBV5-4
CASSSDRGGEAFF
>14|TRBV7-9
CASSFLRDSYEQYF
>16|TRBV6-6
CASSYSRTGSSYEQYF
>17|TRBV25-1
CASSESPTSGRDNEQFF
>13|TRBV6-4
CASSAGSTGELFF
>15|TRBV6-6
CASSYPTGNNTEAFF
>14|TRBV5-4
CASSLGTANYGYTF
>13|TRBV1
CTSWLATTYEQYF
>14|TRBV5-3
CARSFRTGGETQYF
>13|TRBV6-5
CASGLRNSYEQYF
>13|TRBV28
CASNQWGRGEQFF
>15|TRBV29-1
CSAHAGRGLADTQYF
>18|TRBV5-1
CASSLDFPSGEGTGELFF
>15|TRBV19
CASSTGTGIFYEQYF
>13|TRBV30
CAWRPGHSYEQYF
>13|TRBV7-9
CASSLGQNTEAFF
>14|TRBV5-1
CASSLGGATDTQYF
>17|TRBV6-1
CASSEARGRYATYEQYF
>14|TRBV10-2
CASIEDSSSHEQYF
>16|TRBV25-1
CASSERETGRQETQYF
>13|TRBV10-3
CAISDGGPTEAFF
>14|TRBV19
CASSSAGTVYEQYF
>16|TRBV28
CASNGNRAIGNQPQHF
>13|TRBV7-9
CASSPTRLNEQFF
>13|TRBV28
CASSLQGAYGYTF
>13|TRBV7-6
CASSLGAAGELFF
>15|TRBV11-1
CASSLVLAGVETQYF
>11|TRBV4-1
CASSQGGVRYF
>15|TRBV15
CATSAQTSDTDTQYF
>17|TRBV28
CATKKGLAGTSYNEQFF
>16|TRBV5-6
CASSFWWRLAFYEQYF
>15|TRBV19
CASSIDAGQNYGYTF
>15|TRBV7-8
CASRGGTTNTGELFF